A single sample is the source of the 18 T cell receptor beta chains below, sequenced in a study of blood T cell repertoires in COVID-19. Method: immunoSEQ multiplex PCR; TCRdb's copy keeps in-frame clones and lacks some. The sample shows 24,000 or so clones, approximately 86% of them seen only once. The specimen was peripheral blood. These receptors came from a human donor with acute or convalescent COVID-19. The donor label of this sample is uncertain.

The gene calls are TRBV5-1 and TRBJ2-7, with 12 bases aligning to TRBD2. CDR1 is SGHRS and CDR2 is YFSETQ in the germline V gene. J gave up 4 bases and V 3 bases, and 5 bases lay outside the gene matches. The CDR3 sequence is 15 residues long. In DNA, the CDR3 is TGCGCCAGCAGCTATGGACTAGCGGGAACATACGAGCAGTACTTC. This translates into CASSYGLAGTYEQYF.

The V call is TRBV7-7, the J call TRBJ2-5; 9 bases are shared with TRBD2. The ends lost 3 bases at V and 4 bases at J; junction bases unmatched: 12. Germline lookup yields CDR1 SSHAT and CDR2 FNYEAQ (reference sequence). CDR3 length: 17 amino acids. CDR3 DNA: TGTGCCAGCAGCTTCGGCCTAGCGGGAACTGGGGGAGAGACCCAGTACTTC. Amino acid sequence: CASSFGLAGTGGETQYF. Supplemented by reference TRBV7-7 and TRBJ2-5, the full variable domain reads GAGVSQSPRYKVTKRGQDVTLRCDPISSHATLYWYQQALGQGPEFLTYFNYEAQPDKSGLPSDRFSAERPEGSISTLTIQRTEQRDSAMYRCASSFGLAGTGGETQYFGPGTRLLVL.

The chain links TRBV5-8 to TRBJ1-2; 10 bases are a match to TRBD1. V lost 2 bases and J lost 3; bases outside the gene matches: 4. CDR1 and CDR2 (germline): SGHTS, YDEGEE. The CDR3 loop spans 15 amino acids. CDR3 region: CASSFGDRGDYGYTF. CDR3 nucleotides: TGTGCCAGCAGCTTTGGGGACAGGGGTGACTATGGCTACACCTTC.

The chain has TRBV19 and TRBJ1-2, with TRBD1 as a possible D gene (5 bases). V lost 6 bases and J lost 2, with 25 bases in between. There are 18 residues in the CDR3. Germline V CDR1 and CDR2: LNHDA, SQIVND (reference sequence). CDR3 DNA sequence: TGTGCCAGTAGCCGTCCGGGGGACCCGGGGGTTGGGAACTATGGCTACACCTTC. It specifies CASSRPGDPGVGNYGYTF.

V is TRBV7-8 and J is TRBJ1-4; D remains unclear. Between the trimmed V and J ends, which lost 5 bases and 4 bases, there was a span of 14 bases. CDR3 length equals 15 residues. Looked up from germline, CDR1 is SGHVS and CDR2 is FQNEAQ. As DNA, the CDR3 is TGTGCCAGCAGCCCCCGGGAGGGCCTTAATGAAAAACTGTTTTTT. Translated: CASSPREGLNEKLFF.

This sequence joins TRBV9 and TRBJ1-6, with D maybe TRBD1 (6 bases). From germline, CDR1 is SGDLS and CDR2 YYNGEE. The CDR3 has 17 residues. Trimming pared 1 base from V and 7 bases from J, leaving 18 bases between. In nucleotides, the CDR3 is TGTGCCAGCAGCGTAACGGGAGGACCCACAGGGAATTCACCCCTCCACTTT. It translates to CASSVTGGPTGNSPLHF.

The V call is TRBV19, the J call TRBJ1-5, with D perhaps matching TRBD1 (6 bases). Per the germline V gene, CDR1 is LNHDA and CDR2 is SQIVND (reference sequence). V was pared by 6 bases and J by 2 bases, with 11 bases between. The CDR3 sequence is 14 residues long. CDR3 DNA sequence: TGTGCCAGTAGCGCGGGGGCTGGCAATCAGCCCCAGCATTTT. Amino acid sequence: CASSAGAGNQPQHF. Filled out from reference TRBV19 and TRBJ1-5, the complete variable domain reads DGGITQSPKYLFRKEGQNVTLSCEQNLNHDAMYWYRQDPGQGLRLIYYSQIVNDFQKGDIAEGYSVSREKKESFPLTVTSAQKNPTAFYLCASSAGAGNQPQHFGDGTRLSIL.

To note about this clone: Relative to the germline gene, one junction end is altered; a read error may explain this. The chain carries TRBV5-1 and TRBJ2-7, with D possibly being TRBD1 (6 bases). CDR3 length: 14 amino acids. CDR1 is SGHRS, CDR2 YFSETQ, per germline. Here the CDR3 DNA reads TGCGCCAGCAGTTTGGGGAACAGGGAAAGCGAGCAGTACTTC. Translating gives CASSLGNRESEQYF.

The rearrangement uses TRBV29-1 and TRBJ1-1; maybe TRBD1 (6 bases). CDR1 SQVTM and CDR2 ANQGSEA come from the germline V gene. V was cut by 3 bases and J by 4 bases, with 15 bases left in between. This CDR3 has 14 residues. CDR3 sequence reads: CSVDGGGAGTEAFF. DNA of the CDR3: TGCAGCGTTGATGGAGGGGGGGCGGGCACTGAAGCTTTCTTT.

The chain uses TRBV9 and TRBJ2-7, with D perhaps matching TRBD1 (7 bases). CDR3 length: 14 amino acids. Trimming took off 3 bases at V and 6 bases at J, with 16 bases between the two ends. The V gene's germline CDR1 is SGDLS and CDR2 YYNGEE. The CDR3 DNA is TGTGCCAGCAGCGCGACAGGGACGGAGGGCGAGCAGTACTTC. Amino acid sequence: CASSATGTEGEQYF.

V and J are TRBV6-5 and TRBJ1-2; maybe TRBD1 (5 bases). The length of the CDR3 is 14 residues. V was cut by 2 bases and J by 4 bases, with 11 bases left in between. Germline V lookup: CDR1 MNHEY, CDR2 SVGAGI. CDR3 region: CASSYRGIGYGYTF. The CDR3 DNA follows: TGTGCCAGCAGTTACAGGGGTATTGGCTATGGCTACACCTTC.

The chain joins TRBV9 to TRBJ2-7; a possible D gene is TRBD2 (6 bases). The CDR3 loop spans 16 amino acids. V lost 0 bases, J lost 6 bases, and 19 bases lay in between. CDR1 and CDR2 (germline): SGDLS, YYNGEE. The CDR3 loop is CASSVGSRGDLGEQYF. CDR3 nucleotide sequence: TGTGCCAGCAGCGTAGGATCGCGCGGGGATCTCGGCGAGCAGTACTTC.

The V gene is TRBV2, the J gene TRBJ1-4, with D unresolved. CDR3 length equals 18 residues. Germline CDR1 is SNHLY and CDR2 is FYNNEI. V was cut by 2 bases and J by 0 bases, with 16 bases left in between. CDR3 loop: CASSESPFSSPTNEKLFF. CDR3 coding DNA: TGTGCCAGCAGTGAATCCCCCTTCTCGAGTCCAACTAATGAAAAACTGTTTTTT.

The chain couples TRBV3-1 (or the pseudogene TRBV3-2) to TRBJ1-4; D possibly corresponds to TRBD1 (5 bases). Germline loops: CDR1 LGHDT, CDR2 YNNKEL (reference sequence). The germline V and J ends were trimmed by 0 bases and 5 bases, with 7 bases remaining between them. The CDR3 totals 14 residues. The CDR3 region is CASSQDGGNEKLFF. CDR3 DNA: TGTGCCAGCAGCCAAGACGGGGGGAATGAAAAACTGTTTTTT.

V usage is TRBV19 and J usage is TRBJ2-1; 11 nucleotides agree with TRBD2. The CDR3 contains 15 residues. From germline, CDR1 is LNHDA and CDR2 SQIVND (reference sequence). V shed 3 bases and J 7 bases; nucleotides not matched to a gene: 5. CDR3 in amino acids: CASSIGTSGRNEQFF. DNA of the CDR3: TGTGCCAGTAGTATCGGGACTAGCGGTAGAAATGAGCAGTTCTTC.

The genes are TRBV2 and TRBJ1-5, with a possible D match to TRBD1 (5 bases). The CDR3 runs 13 residues. Between the trimmed V and J ends, which lost 4 bases and 7 bases, there was a span of 11 bases. Per germline, CDR1 SNHLY and CDR2 FYNNEI. Here the CDR3 reads CASSGQLLQPQHF. The DNA of the CDR3 is TGTGCCAGCAGTGGACAGTTATTGCAGCCCCAGCATTTT.

The chain employs TRBV24-1 and TRBJ2-7, with D unresolved. From germline, CDR1 is KGHDR and CDR2 SFDVKD. The V and J ends lost 3 bases and 1 base respectively, with 12 bases between them. CDR3 length: 15 amino acids. The CDR3 nucleotides are TGTGCCACCAGTGATACCACCGTAGAATCCTACGAGCAGTACTTC. It specifies CATSDTTVESYEQYF.

CDR3 sequence: CASSLTALAGGETQYF. Written as DNA, the CDR3 is TGTGCCAGCAGCTTGACTGCCCTAGCGGGGGGGGAGACCCAGTACTTC. V usage is TRBV7-2 and J usage is TRBJ2-5; 12 bases match TRBD2. This CDR3 has 16 residues. The germline V gene has CDR1 SGHTA and CDR2 FQGNSA. Losses at the gene ends were 3 bases for V and 5 bases for J; bases not matched to a gene: 7. The full variable domain, completed using reference TRBV7-2 and TRBJ2-5, is GAGVSQSPSNKVTEKGKDVELRCDPISGHTALYWYRQSLGQGLEFLIYFQGNSAPDKSGLPSDRFSAERTGGSVSTLTIQRTQQEDSAVYLCASSLTALAGGETQYFGPGTRLLVL.